The entry that follows covers one T cell receptor (beta chain) sequence. The data were produced by immunoSEQ multiplex PCR, yet TCRdb's version contains in-frame clones alone and is incomplete. The sample yields about 330,000 clones, 88% seen once. The sample originates from a study of blood T cell repertoires in COVID-19. Germline CDR1 SEHNR, CDR2 FQNEAQ (reference sequence). The V and J ends lost 5 bases and 0 bases, in that order; junction bases with no gene match: 10. CDR3 length equals 16 residues. The source is a young man who had recovered from COVID-19. Sequenced input: PBMCs or T cells enriched from blood (not recorded which). The V gene is TRBV7-9, the J gene TRBJ2-7, with 7 positions matching TRBD2. The CDR3 sequence is CASSTSGTTSSYEQYF. The DNA of the CDR3 is TGTGCCAGCAGCACTTCCGGGACTACGAGCTCCTACGAGCAGTACTTC.